A selection of T cell receptor beta chains follows, all from one sample in a study of siplizumab effects on memory and regulatory T cells. The assay was immunoSEQ multiplex PCR, and TCRdb's table has in-frame clones only and misses some. This sample yields approximately 100,000 clones, of which more than 85% are seen a single time; around 2.7% belongs to the top ten. Sequencing was performed on CD4+ T cells sorted from blood. These receptors were taken from a human donor in good health. Some clones in this sample may be carry-over from other donors' samples. Each CDR3 is given without its conserved first and last residue. Each record gives: V gene, J gene, CDR3 protein.

v_gene: TRBV25-1; j_gene: TRBJ2-5; CDR3aa: ASAGTEETQY
v_gene: TRBV9; j_gene: TRBJ2-1; CDR3aa: ASSVRWEVNEQF
v_gene: TRBV14; j_gene: TRBJ2-1; CDR3aa: ASSQEVRGGSEQF
v_gene: TRBV27; j_gene: TRBJ2-4; CDR3aa: ASSFLGRGRAKNIQY
v_gene: TRBV4-2; j_gene: TRBJ2-7; CDR3aa: ASSQELTSYEQY
v_gene: TRBV4-1; j_gene: TRBJ1-1; CDR3aa: ASSQDTMTRLNTEAF
v_gene: TRBV4-1; j_gene: TRBJ1-2; CDR3aa: ASSHDPGQRGGYT
v_gene: TRBV15; j_gene: NA; CDR3aa: ATSSGDSTYEQY
v_gene: TRBV15; j_gene: TRBJ1-1; CDR3aa: ATSRDLELSRRMNTEAF
v_gene: TRBV7-9; j_gene: TRBJ2-1; CDR3aa: ASSLLVSGSIPNEQF
v_gene: TRBV5-1; j_gene: TRBJ2-5; CDR3aa: ASSGGLAGAGETQY
v_gene: TRBV19; j_gene: TRBJ2-7; CDR3aa: ASGARTGGEQY
v_gene: TRBV21-1; j_gene: TRBJ1-3; CDR3aa: ASSTYTGLCGNTIY
v_gene: TRBV28; j_gene: TRBJ1-3; CDR3aa: ASRDPETGTGNTIY
v_gene: TRBV7-9; j_gene: TRBJ2-3; CDR3aa: ASSPGTSGTDTQY
v_gene: TRBV11-3; j_gene: TRBJ2-6; CDR3aa: ASSLTTGTGANVLT
v_gene: TRBV27; j_gene: TRBJ2-1; CDR3aa: ASSHREPIMNEQF
v_gene: TRBV18; j_gene: TRBJ1-3; CDR3aa: ASSPGTVSGNTIY
v_gene: TRBV28; j_gene: TRBJ1-5; CDR3aa: ASSPQGAPNQPQH
v_gene: TRBV21-1; j_gene: TRBJ1-1; CDR3aa: ASSKESGTGGEVNTEAF
v_gene: TRBV2; j_gene: TRBJ2-7; CDR3aa: ASSEVSLPYEQY
v_gene: TRBV7-7; j_gene: TRBJ2-2; CDR3aa: ASSPLTGTTGELF
v_gene: TRBV4-1; j_gene: TRBJ1-5; CDR3aa: ASHPQESNQPQH
v_gene: TRBV12-5; j_gene: TRBJ2-5; CDR3aa: ASGLPPGQHEETQY
v_gene: TRBV14; j_gene: TRBJ1-4; CDR3aa: ASSLLGRPNEKLF
v_gene: TRBV5-6; j_gene: TRBJ1-1; CDR3aa: ASSLRGGTEAF
v_gene: TRBV7-9; j_gene: TRBJ1-1; CDR3aa: ASSSTGHTEAF
v_gene: TRBV6-6; j_gene: TRBJ2-6; CDR3aa: ASNLRGRGANVLT
v_gene: TRBV4-1; j_gene: TRBJ1-2; CDR3aa: ASSQAPGQGYNGYT
v_gene: TRBV5-6; j_gene: TRBJ2-7; CDR3aa: ASSSGLAKLSYEQY
v_gene: TRBV11-1; j_gene: TRBJ2-2; CDR3aa: ASSSWGTANTGELF
v_gene: TRBV19; j_gene: TRBJ2-1; CDR3aa: ASSTLTSGRASEQF
v_gene: TRBV30; j_gene: TRBJ1-2; CDR3aa: AWRNEGYGYT
v_gene: TRBV18; j_gene: TRBJ1-1; CDR3aa: ASSLDKNTEAF
v_gene: TRBV6-1; j_gene: TRBJ2-7; CDR3aa: ATTGSHEQY
v_gene: TRBV7-3; j_gene: TRBJ1-5; CDR3aa: ASSPLPSQPQH
v_gene: TRBV6-4; j_gene: TRBJ2-1; CDR3aa: ATSRGTGTHNEQF
v_gene: TRBV18; j_gene: TRBJ2-1; CDR3aa: ASSRGELGIAEVRF
v_gene: TRBV2; j_gene: TRBJ2-1; CDR3aa: ASRGLWGPEF
v_gene: TRBV10-3; j_gene: TRBJ2-3; CDR3aa: AISLAGASTDTQY
v_gene: TRBV7-3; j_gene: TRBJ2-6; CDR3aa: ASSQSGGSGANVLT
v_gene: TRBV7-9; j_gene: TRBJ2-7; CDR3aa: ASSREDRTGTYEQY
v_gene: TRBV30; j_gene: TRBJ1-2; CDR3aa: AWSADYGYT
v_gene: TRBV7-9; j_gene: TRBJ2-1; CDR3aa: ASSSRTSGSFGEQF
v_gene: TRBV5-6; j_gene: TRBJ2-7; CDR3aa: ASSFRSSGSKSYEQY
v_gene: TRBV20-1; j_gene: TRBJ1-3; CDR3aa: SARGGNTIY
v_gene: TRBV2; j_gene: TRBJ1-2; CDR3aa: ASRSQGVYGYT
v_gene: TRBV10-3; j_gene: TRBJ1-5; CDR3aa: AIRGGGNQPQH
v_gene: TRBV7-3; j_gene: TRBJ2-4; CDR3aa: ASSLKAGGKNIQY
v_gene: TRBV29-1; j_gene: TRBJ2-5; CDR3aa: SVKAGGSQETQY
v_gene: TRBV9; j_gene: TRBJ2-1; CDR3aa: ASSAQGRGEQF
v_gene: TRBV7-3; j_gene: TRBJ2-1; CDR3aa: ASSLSFQAPEQF
v_gene: TRBV14; j_gene: TRBJ2-5; CDR3aa: ASSQVNAGETQY